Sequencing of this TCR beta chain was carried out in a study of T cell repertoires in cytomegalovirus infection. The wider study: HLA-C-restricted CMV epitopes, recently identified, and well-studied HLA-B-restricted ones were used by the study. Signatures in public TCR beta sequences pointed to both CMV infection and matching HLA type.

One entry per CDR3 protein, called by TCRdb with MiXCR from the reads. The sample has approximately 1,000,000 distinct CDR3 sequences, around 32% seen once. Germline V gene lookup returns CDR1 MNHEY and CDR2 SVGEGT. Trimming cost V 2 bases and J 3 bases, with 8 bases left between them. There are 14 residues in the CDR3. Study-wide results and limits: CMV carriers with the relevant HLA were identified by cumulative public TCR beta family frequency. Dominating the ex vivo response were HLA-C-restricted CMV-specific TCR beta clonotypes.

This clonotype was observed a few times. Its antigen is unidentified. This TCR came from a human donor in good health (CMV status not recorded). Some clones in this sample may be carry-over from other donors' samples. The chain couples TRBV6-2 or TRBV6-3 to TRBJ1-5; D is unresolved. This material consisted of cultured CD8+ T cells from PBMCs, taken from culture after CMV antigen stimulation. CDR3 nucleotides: TGTGCCAGCAGTTACGTTAAACCCAATCAGCCCCAGCATTTT. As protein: CASSYVKPNQPQHF.